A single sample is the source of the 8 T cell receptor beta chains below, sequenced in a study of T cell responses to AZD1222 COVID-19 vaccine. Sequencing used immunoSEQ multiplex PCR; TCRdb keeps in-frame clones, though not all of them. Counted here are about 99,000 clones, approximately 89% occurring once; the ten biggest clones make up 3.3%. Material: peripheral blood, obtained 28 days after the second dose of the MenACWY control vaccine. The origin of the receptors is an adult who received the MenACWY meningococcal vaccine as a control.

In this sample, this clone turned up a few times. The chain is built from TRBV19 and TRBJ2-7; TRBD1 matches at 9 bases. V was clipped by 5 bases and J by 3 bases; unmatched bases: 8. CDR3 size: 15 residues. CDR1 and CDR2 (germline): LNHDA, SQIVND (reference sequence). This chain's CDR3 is CASSSDRGVGYEQYF. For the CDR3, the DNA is TGTGCCAGTAGTTCGGACAGGGGAGTAGGCTACGAGCAGTACTTC.

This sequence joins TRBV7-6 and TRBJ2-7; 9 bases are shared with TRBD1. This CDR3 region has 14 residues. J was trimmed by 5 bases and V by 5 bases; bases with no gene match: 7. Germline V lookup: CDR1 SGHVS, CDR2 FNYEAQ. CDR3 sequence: CASSQGQGMDEQYF. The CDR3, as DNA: TGTGCCAGCAGCCAGGGACAGGGTATGGACGAGCAGTACTTC.

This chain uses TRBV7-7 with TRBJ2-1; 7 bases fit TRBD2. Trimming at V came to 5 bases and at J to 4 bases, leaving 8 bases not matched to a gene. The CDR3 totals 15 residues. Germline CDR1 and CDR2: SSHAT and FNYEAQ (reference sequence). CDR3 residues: CASSRGEGIYNEQFF. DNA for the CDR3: TGTGCCAGCAGCCGCGGGGAGGGAATTTACAATGAGCAGTTCTTC.

DNA for the CDR3: TGTGCCAGCAGCTCCTCGGGGGGAGGGGCGTTTTACAATGAGCAGTTCTTC. Residues: CASSSSGGGAFYNEQFF. The rearrangement joins TRBV14 to TRBJ2-1; TRBD2 aligns across 7 bases. CDR3 length: 17 residues. V lost 5 bases, J lost 4 bases, and 14 bases stayed unmatched. Germline V gene sequence: CDR1 SGHDN, CDR2 FVKESK.

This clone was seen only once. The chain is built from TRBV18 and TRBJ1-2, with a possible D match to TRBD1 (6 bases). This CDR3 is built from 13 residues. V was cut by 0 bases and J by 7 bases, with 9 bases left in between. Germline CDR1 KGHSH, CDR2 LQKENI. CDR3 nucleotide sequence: TGTGCCAGCTCACCACCTTCGGGGGCTGGCTACACCTTC. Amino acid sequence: CASSPPSGAGYTF.

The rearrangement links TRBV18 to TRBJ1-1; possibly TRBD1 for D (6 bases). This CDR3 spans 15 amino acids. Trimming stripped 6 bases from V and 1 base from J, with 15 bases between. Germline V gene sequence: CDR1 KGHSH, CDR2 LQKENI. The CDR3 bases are TGTGCCAGCTCCGACGGGGGCGCGGGGAACACTGAAGCTTTCTTT. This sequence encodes CASSDGGAGNTEAFF.

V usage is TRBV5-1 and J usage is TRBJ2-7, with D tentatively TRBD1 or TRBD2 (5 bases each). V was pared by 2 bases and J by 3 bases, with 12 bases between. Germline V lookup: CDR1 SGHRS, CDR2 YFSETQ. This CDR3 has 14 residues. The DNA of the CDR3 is TGCGCCAGCAGCTTCCGGGACGGAGTCTACGAGCAGTACTTC. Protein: CASSFRDGVYEQYF.

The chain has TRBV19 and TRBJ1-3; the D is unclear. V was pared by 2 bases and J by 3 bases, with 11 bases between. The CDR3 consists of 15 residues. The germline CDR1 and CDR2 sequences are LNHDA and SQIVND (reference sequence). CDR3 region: CASSIIEFGGNTIYF. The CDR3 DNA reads TGTGCCAGTAGTATAATTGAGTTCGGTGGAAACACCATATATTTT.